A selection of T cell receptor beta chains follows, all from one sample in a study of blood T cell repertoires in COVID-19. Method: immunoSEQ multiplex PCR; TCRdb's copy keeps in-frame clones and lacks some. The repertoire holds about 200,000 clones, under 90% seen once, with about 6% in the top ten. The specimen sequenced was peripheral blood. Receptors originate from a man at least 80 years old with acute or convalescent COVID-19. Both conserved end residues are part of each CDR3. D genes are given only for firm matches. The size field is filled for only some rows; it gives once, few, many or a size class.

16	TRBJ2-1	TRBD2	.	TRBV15	CATRPGTSEYYNEQFF	TGTGCCACCCGCCCGGGGACTAGCGAATACTACAATGAGCAGTTCTTC
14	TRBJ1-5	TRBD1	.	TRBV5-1	CASSSGTGGQPQHF	TGCGCCAGCAGCTCAGGGACAGGTGGGCAGCCCCAGCATTTT
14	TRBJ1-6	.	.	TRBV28	CATQGPTNNSPLHF	TGTGCCACCCAGGGTCCCACAAATAATTCACCCCTCCACTTT
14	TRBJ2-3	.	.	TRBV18	CASSSTYSTDTQYF	TGTGCCAGCTCATCAACTTATAGCACAGATACGCAGTATTTT
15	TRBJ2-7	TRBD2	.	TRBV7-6	CASSLARTSGSEQYF	TGTGCCAGCAGCTTAGCGAGGACTAGCGGGAGCGAGCAGTACTTC
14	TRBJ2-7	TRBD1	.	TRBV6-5	CASSPGTVNYEQYF	TGTGCCAGCAGCCCGGGGACAGTGAACTACGAGCAGTACTTC
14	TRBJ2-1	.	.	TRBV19	CATQREGRYNEQFF	TGTGCCACTCAGAGAGAGGGGAGGTACAATGAGCAGTTCTTC
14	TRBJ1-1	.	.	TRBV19	CASSMAQGNTEAFF	TGTGCCAGTAGTATGGCGCAGGGGAACACTGAAGCTTTCTTT
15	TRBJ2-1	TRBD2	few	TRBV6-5	CASSYSPSGINEQFF	TGTGCCAGCAGTTACTCGCCTAGCGGGATCAATGAGCAGTTCTTC
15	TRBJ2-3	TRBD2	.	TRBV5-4	CASSTSGRSTDTQYF	TGTGCCAGCAGCACGAGCGGGAGGAGCACAGATACGCAGTATTTT
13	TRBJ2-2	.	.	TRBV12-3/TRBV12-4	CASQYTFTGELFF	TGTGCCAGCCAGTACACCTTCACCGGGGAGCTGTTTTTT
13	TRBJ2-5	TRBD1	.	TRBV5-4	CASSFTGGGTQYF	TGTGCCAGCAGCTTTACAGGGGGCGGGACCCAGTACTTC
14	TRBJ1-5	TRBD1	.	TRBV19	CASRRTGGGQPQHF	TGTGCCAGTAGACGGACAGGGGGGGGTCAGCCCCAGCATTTT
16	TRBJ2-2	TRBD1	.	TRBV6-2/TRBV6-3	CASSRGTGGYTGELFF	TGTGCCAGCAGTCGAGGGACAGGGGGTTATACCGGGGAGCTGTTTTTT
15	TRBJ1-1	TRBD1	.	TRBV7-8	CASSSGTGQITEAFF	TGTGCCAGCAGCTCCGGGACAGGGCAAATCACTGAAGCTTTCTTT
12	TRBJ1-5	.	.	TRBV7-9	CASSLYNQPQHF	TGTGCCAGCAGCTTATACAATCAGCCCCAGCATTTT
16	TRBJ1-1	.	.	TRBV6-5	CASSYSDTGRDTEAFF	TGTGCCAGCAGTTACTCGGACACAGGGCGGGACACTGAAGCTTTCTTT
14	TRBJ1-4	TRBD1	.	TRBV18	CASSRDRGNEKLFF	TGTGCCAGCTCACGGGACAGGGGTAATGAAAAACTGTTTTTT
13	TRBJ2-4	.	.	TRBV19	CASSIAQGSNQYF	TGTGCCAGTAGTATCGCCCAGGGGAGCAATCAGTACTTC
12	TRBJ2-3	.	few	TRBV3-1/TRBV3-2	CASSLSVDTQYF	TGTGCCAGCAGCCTGTCGGTGGATACGCAGTATTTT
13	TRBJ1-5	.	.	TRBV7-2	CASSSARHQPQHF	TGTGCCAGCAGCTCCGCCCGACACCAGCCCCAGCATTTT
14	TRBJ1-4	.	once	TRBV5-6	CASSPSATNEKLFF	TGTGCCAGCAGCCCTTCTGCAACTAATGAAAAACTGTTTTTT
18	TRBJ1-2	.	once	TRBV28	CASSFSPGGRGKNYGYTF	TGTGCCAGCAGTTTTTCCCCCGGGGGAAGAGGCAAAAACTATGGCTACACCTTC
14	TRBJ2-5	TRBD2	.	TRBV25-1	CASSALAGKTSQYF	TGTGCCAGCAGTGCCTTAGCGGGGAAAACGTCCCAGTACTTC
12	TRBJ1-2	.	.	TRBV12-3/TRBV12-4	CASSPSLYGYTF	TGTGCCAGCAGTCCCAGTCTCTATGGCTACACCTTC
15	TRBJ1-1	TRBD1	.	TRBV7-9	CASSSSGQRNTEAFF	TGTGCCAGCAGCTCTTCGGGACAGCGGAACACTGAAGCTTTCTTT
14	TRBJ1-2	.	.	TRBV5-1	CASSPGDAVYGYTF	TGCGCCAGCAGCCCGGGGGACGCCGTGTACGGCTACACCTTC
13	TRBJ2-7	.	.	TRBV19	CASSLRDWYEQYF	TGTGCCAGTAGTCTGAGGGACTGGTACGAGCAGTACTTC
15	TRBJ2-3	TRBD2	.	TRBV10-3	CAIRGLAGGTDTQYF	TGTGCCATCAGGGGACTAGCGGGAGGCACAGATACGCAGTATTTT
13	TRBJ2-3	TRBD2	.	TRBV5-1	CASTGLATDTQYF	TGCGCCAGCACCGGACTAGCGACGGATACGCAGTATTTT
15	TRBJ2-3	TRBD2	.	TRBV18	CASSPGLASTDTQYF	TGTGCCAGCTCACCCGGACTAGCGAGCACAGATACGCAGTATTTT
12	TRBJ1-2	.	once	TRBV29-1	CSVQDSSYGYTF	TGCAGCGTTCAGGACAGTAGCTATGGCTACACCTTC
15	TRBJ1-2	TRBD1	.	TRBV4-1	CASSPREGADYGYTF	TGCGCCAGCAGCCCCCGAGAGGGGGCTGACTATGGCTACACCTTC
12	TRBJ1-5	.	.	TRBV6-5	CASSSQRKPQHF	TGTGCCAGCAGTTCCCAGCGGAAGCCCCAGCATTTT